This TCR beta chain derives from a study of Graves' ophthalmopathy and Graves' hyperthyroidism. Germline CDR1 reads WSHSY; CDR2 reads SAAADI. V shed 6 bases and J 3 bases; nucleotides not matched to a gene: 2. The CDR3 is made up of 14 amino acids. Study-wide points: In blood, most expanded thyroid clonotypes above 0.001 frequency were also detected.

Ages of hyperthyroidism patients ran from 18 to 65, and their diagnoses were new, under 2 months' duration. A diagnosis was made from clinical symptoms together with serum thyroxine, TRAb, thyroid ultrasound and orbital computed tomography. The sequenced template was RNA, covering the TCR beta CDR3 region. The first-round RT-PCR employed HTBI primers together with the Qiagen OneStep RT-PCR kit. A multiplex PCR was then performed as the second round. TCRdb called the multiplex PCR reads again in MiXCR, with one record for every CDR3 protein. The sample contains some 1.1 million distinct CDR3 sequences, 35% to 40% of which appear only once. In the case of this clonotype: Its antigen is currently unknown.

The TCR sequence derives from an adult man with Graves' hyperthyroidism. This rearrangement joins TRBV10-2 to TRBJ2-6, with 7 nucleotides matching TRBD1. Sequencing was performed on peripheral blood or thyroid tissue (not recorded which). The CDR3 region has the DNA TGCGCCAGCAGATACAGGGGTGGGGCCAACGTCCTGACTTTC. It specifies CASRYRGGANVLTF.